This T cell receptor beta chain was profiled in a study of CD8 T cells in ankylosing spondylitis. This clonotype was observed many times. Antigen: not known. One entry per CDR3 protein, called by TCRdb with MiXCR from the 5' RACE reads. The profile covers 670,000 or so distinct CDR3 sequences, with around a fifth appearing a single time and about 20% taken by the ten largest. Study-wide results and limits: Those disease-linked clones were CD8+; they were also relatively rare in peripheral blood. Researchers reportedly found disease-linked clones significantly enriched in matched ankylosing spondylitis synovial fluid. Typical of ankylosing spondylitis blood, it appeared, was a TCR beta motif of fewer than ten highly homologous variants.

V dropped 0 bases and J dropped 8 bases, with 9 bases sitting between them. The V gene's germline CDR1 is SGHKS and CDR2 YYEKEE (reference sequence). The CDR3 consists of 13 residues. The clonotype was recovered from a male donor with ankylosing spondylitis. Material for sequencing was blood, either unsorted or a sorted T cell fraction (not recorded which). This chain connects TRBV5-5 to TRBJ2-1; no clear D gene. This CDR3 reads CASSLVLWDEQFF. DNA for the CDR3: TGTGCCAGCAGCTTGGTCCTCTGGGATGAGCAGTTCTTC.